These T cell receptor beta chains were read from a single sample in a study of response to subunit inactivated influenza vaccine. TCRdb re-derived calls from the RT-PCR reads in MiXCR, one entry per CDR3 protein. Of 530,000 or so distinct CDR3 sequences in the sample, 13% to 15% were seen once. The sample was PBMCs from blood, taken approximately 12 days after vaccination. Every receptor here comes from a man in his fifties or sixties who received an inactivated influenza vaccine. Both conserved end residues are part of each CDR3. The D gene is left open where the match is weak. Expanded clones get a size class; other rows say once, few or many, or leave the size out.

TGTGCCAGCAGTGACCCCGGGTCAGATACGCAGTATTTT	CASSDPGSDTQYF	NA	TRBV25-1	TRBJ2-3	NA
TGTGCCAGCAGCCTCGTTTTTGAAGGTTCGACCCAGTACTTC	CASSLVFEGSTQYF	NA	TRBV3-1	TRBJ2-5	NA
TGTGCCAGCAGTCATAACGGGAACACTGAAGCTTTCTTT	CASSHNGNTEAFF	NA	TRBV6-1	TRBJ1-1	NA
TGTGCCACCAGCGCGGACAGGTACACAGATACGCAGTATTTT	CATSADRYTDTQYF	NA	TRBV15	TRBJ2-3	TRBD1
TGTGCCAGCAGGCGGGACGGCCGTGCGCCCCAGCATTTT	CASRRDGRAPQHF	few	TRBV7-9	TRBJ1-5	NA
TGCGCCAGCAGCTTGACTGGGGACAGTTTCTACGAGCAGTACTTC	CASSLTGDSFYEQYF	few	TRBV5-1	TRBJ2-7	TRBD1
TGTGCCAGCAGCTTCAGGACAGGGCGAACTACGAGCACTGAAGCTTTCTTT	CASSFRTGRTTSTEAFF	few	TRBV7-2	TRBJ1-1	TRBD1
TGTGCCAGCAGTTCCTTGGGACTAGCGGGAGGTTTCTACGAGCAGTACTTC	CASSSLGLAGGFYEQYF	NA	TRBV6-5	TRBJ2-7	TRBD2
TGTGCCAGCAGCTTAGGACTAGGGGGTGAGCAGTTCTTC	CASSLGLGGEQFF	NA	TRBV7-3	TRBJ2-1	NA
TGTGCCAGCAGCGTAGGGGCACAGGGGAGCGGGGAGCTGTTTTTT	CASSVGAQGSGELFF	NA	TRBV9	TRBJ2-2	TRBD1
TGTGCCATCCGAATAGACAGGTCGAATGAGCAGTTCTTC	CAIRIDRSNEQFF	NA	TRBV10-3	TRBJ2-1	NA
TGCAGTGCTAGAGCGGGGGGCCGAGAGACCCAGTACTTC	CSARAGGRETQYF	NA	TRBV20-1	TRBJ2-5	NA
TGTGCCAGCAGTGAAAGGCTAGGGAATGGCTACACCTTC	CASSERLGNGYTF	many	TRBV2	TRBJ1-2	NA
TGTGCCAGCAGTGAAGTTTCTAGCGGGAGTTACGAGCAGTACTTC	CASSEVSSGSYEQYF	NA	TRBV2	TRBJ2-7	TRBD2
TGTGCCAGCAGTGAAAGCGGGGGGGCTCCCTACAATGAGCAGTTCTTC	CASSESGGAPYNEQFF	few	TRBV6-4	TRBJ2-1	TRBD2
TGTGCCAGCAGTGTAGGGACAGTAGCCTACAATGAGCAGTTCTTC	CASSVGTVAYNEQFF	NA	TRBV12-3/TRBV12-4	TRBJ2-1	TRBD1
TGTGCCAGTAGTCCCTTTGGACAGGTGACTAGCGGGTATTACAATGAGCAGTTCTTC	CASSPFGQVTSGYYNEQFF	few	TRBV19	TRBJ2-1	TRBD2
TGCGCCAGCAGCTTTGGAGTAGGCGGGAGTTACAATGAGCAGTTCTTC	CASSFGVGGSYNEQFF	few	TRBV5-1	TRBJ2-1	TRBD2
TGTGCCAGCAGCTTAATAGGTCTAGCGGGCTCCGGGGAGCTGTTTTTT	CASSLIGLAGSGELFF	NA	TRBV5-6	TRBJ2-2	TRBD2
TGCAGTGCTCCTATCTTCAATAGCGGGGAGCAAGATACGCAGTATTTT	CSAPIFNSGEQDTQYF	NA	TRBV20-1	TRBJ2-3	TRBD2
TGTGCCAGCAACCCGGGTGGGCTAGACAATGAGCAGTTCTTC	CASNPGGLDNEQFF	once	TRBV12-3/TRBV12-4	TRBJ2-1	NA
TGTGCCAGCAACGAAGGGGGCTATGGCTACACCTTC	CASNEGGYGYTF	NA	TRBV6-2/TRBV6-3	TRBJ1-2	NA
TGCGCCAGCAGCGTAGCCGGGACAGCCGATTCACCCCTCCACTTT	CASSVAGTADSPLHF	few	TRBV5-1	TRBJ1-6	TRBD1
TGTGCCAGCAGCCCTAGGGCAGGGCGCCCCCACGAGCAGTACTTC	CASSPRAGRPHEQYF	NA	TRBV5-5	TRBJ2-7	NA
TGTGCCAGCAGCCTCGGGACTAGCGGGGGCACAGATACGCAGTATTTT	CASSLGTSGGTDTQYF	many	TRBV5-1	TRBJ2-3	TRBD2
TGTGCCAGCAGCTCTTATCAGGGGGCTTTCCACGAGCAGTACTTC	CASSSYQGAFHEQYF	NA	TRBV7-9	TRBJ2-7	TRBD1
TGCGCCAGCAGCCAACCGGGGGGGGGGAGCAACTATGGCTACACCTTC	CASSQPGGGSNYGYTF	NA	TRBV4-1	TRBJ1-2	NA
TGTGCCTGGGGGACAGGGGCAGATCAGCCCCAGCATTTT	CAWGTGADQPQHF	NA	TRBV30	TRBJ1-5	TRBD1
TGCGCCAGCAGCTCCAACACAGATAGCACAGATACGCAGTATTTT	CASSSNTDSTDTQYF	NA	TRBV5-1	TRBJ2-3	NA
TGTGCCAGCAGCCTAGAGAGCCGTAACACTGAAGCTTTCTTT	CASSLESRNTEAFF	many	TRBV7-2	TRBJ1-1	NA
TGCGCCAGCAGCTCATCAACATCCGGGACCGGAGGCGAGCAGTACTTC	CASSSSTSGTGGEQYF	NA	TRBV5-1	TRBJ2-7	NA
TGCAGTGCTAGACGTACTAGCGGGGGGAACAATGAGCAGTTCTTC	CSARRTSGGNNEQFF	few	TRBV20-1	TRBJ2-1	TRBD2
TGCGCCAGCAGCTTGAGGCAGGGGAGGGGCGATGAGCAGTTCTTC	CASSLRQGRGDEQFF	few	TRBV5-1	TRBJ2-1	NA
TGTGCCAGCAGCCAAGATGTGCTATCTGAAGATACGCAGTATTTT	CASSQDVLSEDTQYF	few	TRBV4-2	TRBJ2-3	NA
TGTGCCAGCAGTTACGTAGCATCGGATACGCAGTATTTT	CASSYVASDTQYF	NA	TRBV6-5	TRBJ2-3	NA
TGTGCCATCGGAGCGGGAGACACAGATACGCAGTATTTT	CAIGAGDTDTQYF	few	TRBV10-3	TRBJ2-3	TRBD2
TGTGCCAGCAGTTACTCGGGCCCTAGCACAGATACGCAGTATTTT	CASSYSGPSTDTQYF	few	TRBV6-5	TRBJ2-3	NA
TGCGCCAGCAGCTTGGAGGGACACCCTAGCACAGATACGCAGTATTTT	CASSLEGHPSTDTQYF	NA	TRBV5-1	TRBJ2-3	NA
TGTGCCAGCAGTTACGTGGGACGTGAGCAGTTCTTC	CASSYVGREQFF	NA	TRBV12-3/TRBV12-4	TRBJ2-1	NA
TGTGCCAGCAGCTCTAATTACGGGATTGGCAATCAGCCCCAGCATTTT	CASSSNYGIGNQPQHF	many	TRBV5-6	TRBJ1-5	NA
TGTGCCAGCAGTCATAACCTGGATACGCAGTATTTT	CASSHNLDTQYF	NA	TRBV12-3/TRBV12-4	TRBJ2-3	NA
TGTGCCAGCAGTCCCCAGGACAGGGTTGGCCACGAGCAGTACTTC	CASSPQDRVGHEQYF	few	TRBV28	TRBJ2-7	TRBD1
TGTGCCAGCAGTTTAAGGGTAGCGGGGGGGTTCGGGGATACGCAGTATTTT	CASSLRVAGGFGDTQYF	few	TRBV12-3/TRBV12-4	TRBJ2-3	TRBD2
TGCAGTGCTAGAGAGGCGATGGCGTTTTCTCCCCGGAACACCGGGGAGCTGTTTTTT	CSAREAMAFSPRNTGELFF	NA	TRBV20-1	TRBJ2-2	NA
TGTGCCAGCAGGACCGGGGGGGGGGCAGATACGCAGTATTTT	CASRTGGGADTQYF	NA	TRBV7-2	TRBJ2-3	TRBD2
TGCGCCAGCAGCAGACAGGGGTTTAATGAAAAACTGTTTTTT	CASSRQGFNEKLFF	few	TRBV5-1	TRBJ1-4	TRBD1
TGCGCCAGCAGCGGGGACCAGGGGGCATCCCTCCACTTT	CASSGDQGASLHF	NA	TRBV5-1	TRBJ1-6	TRBD1
TGTGCCAGCAAGAAGGGGGCGGATGGCTACACCTTC	CASKKGADGYTF	few	TRBV2	TRBJ1-2	TRBD1
TGTGCCAGCTCAACACGAGGGGGCCTCTCCTACGAGCAGTACTTC	CASSTRGGLSYEQYF	few	TRBV18	TRBJ2-7	TRBD1
TGTGCCTGGAGCCGGGTAGTCGAACCCCTCCACTTT	CAWSRVVEPLHF	NA	TRBV30	TRBJ1-6	NA
TGCGCCAGCAGCTGGGGGGGGAGCTCCTACAATGAGCAGTTCTTC	CASSWGGSSYNEQFF	few	TRBV5-1	TRBJ2-1	TRBD2
TGTGCCAGCACCCCCTCCTTTGGTGGCACTGAAGCTTTCTTT	CASTPSFGGTEAFF	few	TRBV12-3/TRBV12-4	TRBJ1-1	NA
TGCAGTGCTCGGGATCTGGGATTCACCGGGGAGCTGTTTTTT	CSARDLGFTGELFF	NA	TRBV20-1	TRBJ2-2	NA
TGTGCCAGCAGCTTAGTGACTAGCGCCGAGCAGTACTTC	CASSLVTSAEQYF	NA	TRBV7-6	TRBJ2-7	TRBD2
TGCAGTGCAGCAGGAGGCGGATCGAACACTGAAGCTTTCTTT	CSAAGGGSNTEAFF	few	TRBV20-1	TRBJ1-1	NA
TGCGCCAGTGAGCGAAGCGGGGGGGGAGGAAATGAGCAGTTCTTC	CASERSGGGGNEQFF	NA	TRBV5-1	TRBJ2-1	TRBD2
TGCGCCAGCAGCCAAAACCACAGGGGGCCTCCAGCCCAAGAGACCCAGTACTTC	CASSQNHRGPPAQETQYF	NA	TRBV4-1	TRBJ2-5	TRBD1
TGCAGTGCTAGGCTGGCGGGAGCCACAGATACGCAGTATTTT	CSARLAGATDTQYF	NA	TRBV20-1	TRBJ2-3	TRBD2
TGTGCCAGCAGCCTAATAGCGCAGAATGAGCAGTTCTTC	CASSLIAQNEQFF	few	TRBV7-2	TRBJ2-1	NA